This is a list of T cell receptor beta chains from one sample in a study of cytomegalovirus exposure and HLA in healthy donors. The repertoire was sequenced with immunoSEQ multiplex PCR; TCRdb's copy has only in-frame clones and lacks some. The table has over 100,000 clones, just under 80% seen once. Sequenced sample: PBMCs. Source of these receptors: a man aged 25 to 45 in good health and CMV-seronegative. Each CDR3 is given with its conserved first and last residue. A D gene is named only where the DNA matches it firmly. Part of the rows lack a size; the others show once, few, many or a class for expanded clones.

size: .; J: TRBJ2-3; length: 13; D: .; V: TRBV25-1; CDR3: CASRDGGRNTQYF; DNA: TGTGCCAGCAGGGACGGGGGTAGGAATACGCAGTATTTT
size: .; J: TRBJ1-6; length: 16; D: .; V: TRBV6-5; CDR3: CASSYSAWRGNSPLHF; DNA: TGTGCCAGCAGTTACTCGGCCTGGAGGGGAAATTCACCCCTCCACTTT
size: .; J: TRBJ1-2; length: 14; D: TRBD1; V: TRBV4-1; CDR3: CASSGRTGGDGYTF; DNA: TGCGCCAGCAGCGGACGGACAGGGGGTGATGGCTACACCTTC
size: .; J: TRBJ2-1; length: 15; D: .; V: TRBV9; CDR3: CASSVVAAAYNEQFF; DNA: TGTGCCAGCAGCGTAGTGGCGGCAGCCTACAATGAGCAGTTCTTC
size: .; J: TRBJ2-7; length: 16; D: TRBD2; V: TRBV5-4; CDR3: CASSQELAGGSYEQYF; DNA: TGTGCCAGCAGCCAGGAACTAGCGGGAGGCTCCTACGAGCAGTACTTC
size: .; J: TRBJ2-2; length: 15; D: .; V: TRBV7-9; CDR3: CASSPRDSTMSLLFF; DNA: TGTGCCAGCAGCCCAAGGGACTCCACTATGAGTTTACTGTTTTTT
size: few; J: TRBJ1-6; length: 15; D: .; V: TRBV4-2; CDR3: CASSQDLADASPLHF; DNA: TGTGCCAGCAGCCAAGATCTCGCAGATGCATCACCCCTCCACTTT
size: few; J: TRBJ2-2; length: 15; D: TRBD2; V: TRBV7-9; CDR3: CASSPLGRDTGELFF; DNA: TGTGCCAGCAGCCCCCTCGGGAGGGACACCGGGGAGCTGTTTTTT
size: .; J: TRBJ1-4; length: 16; D: .; V: TRBV4-1; CDR3: CASSQDVAVFGEKLFF; DNA: TGCGCCAGCAGCCAAGACGTCGCGGTATTTGGGGAAAAACTGTTTTTT
size: .; J: TRBJ2-1; length: 13; D: .; V: TRBV11-3; CDR3: CASSSQQGNEQFF; DNA: TGTGCCAGCAGCTCCCAACAGGGCAATGAGCAGTTCTTC
size: .; J: TRBJ1-5; length: 14; D: .; V: TRBV2; CDR3: CASSERLEDQPQHF; DNA: TGTGCCAGCAGTGAACGCCTGGAGGATCAGCCCCAGCATTTT
size: .; J: TRBJ1-3; length: 15; D: .; V: TRBV2; CDR3: CASSTRVGAGNTIYF; DNA: TGTGCCAGCAGCACGAGAGTAGGGGCTGGAAACACCATATATTTT
size: few; J: TRBJ1-4; length: 15; D: .; V: TRBV5-5; CDR3: CASSLIIGVDEKLFF; DNA: TGTGCCAGCAGCTTGATCATAGGGGTGGATGAAAAACTGTTTTTT
size: .; J: TRBJ2-7; length: 16; D: TRBD1; V: TRBV28; CDR3: CASSWGQGPQSYEQYF; DNA: TGTGCCAGCAGTTGGGGACAGGGCCCTCAGTCCTACGAGCAGTACTTC
size: .; J: TRBJ2-2; length: 13; D: .; V: TRBV27; CDR3: CASSLWPEWELFF; DNA: TGTGCCAGCAGTCTCTGGCCGGAGTGGGAGCTGTTTTTT
size: few; J: TRBJ2-5; length: 16; D: .; V: TRBV11-1; CDR3: CASSLRVRQDQETQYF; DNA: TGTGCCAGCAGCTTAAGGGTACGACAGGACCAAGAGACCCAGTACTTC
size: .; J: TRBJ1-2; length: 14; D: .; V: TRBV27; CDR3: CASSLSPDSYGYTF; DNA: TGTGCCAGCAGTTTATCACCCGACAGCTATGGCTACACCTTC
size: .; J: TRBJ2-5; length: 15; D: TRBD2; V: TRBV4-2; CDR3: CASSQEAGGQETQYF; DNA: TGTGCCAGCAGCCAGGAAGCGGGGGGACAAGAGACCCAGTACTTC
size: few; J: TRBJ2-3; length: 13; D: TRBD1; V: TRBV6-5; CDR3: CASRRGQGDTQYF; DNA: TGTGCCAGCAGAAGGGGGCAGGGAGATACGCAGTATTTT
size: .; J: TRBJ1-6; length: 14; D: .; V: TRBV5-6; CDR3: CASSLMREGSPLHF; DNA: TGTGCCAGCAGCTTGATGCGGGAGGGTTCACCCCTCCACTTT
size: .; J: TRBJ2-5; length: 16; D: .; V: TRBV5-4; CDR3: CASSPLGGGGQETQYF; DNA: TGTGCCAGCAGCCCACTGGGAGGTGGTGGGCAAGAGACCCAGTACTTC
size: .; J: TRBJ2-7; length: 12; D: .; V: TRBV10-2; CDR3: CASRTDPYEQYF; DNA: TGCGCCAGCAGAACTGATCCGTACGAGCAGTACTTC
size: .; J: TRBJ1-2; length: 14; D: TRBD1; V: TRBV4-1; CDR3: CASSHGTGGYGYTF; DNA: TGCGCCAGCAGCCACGGGACAGGGGGCTATGGCTACACCTTC
size: .; J: TRBJ2-2; length: 16; D: .; V: TRBV7-9; CDR3: CASSYGGAAIGGELFF; DNA: TGTGCCAGCAGCTATGGGGGGGCCGCCATTGGCGGGGAGCTGTTTTTT
size: .; J: TRBJ1-1; length: 13; D: .; V: TRBV5-4; CDR3: CASSTSTGYEAFF; DNA: TGTGCCAGCAGCACCTCAACCGGTTATGAAGCTTTCTTT
size: .; J: TRBJ2-7; length: 13; D: TRBD1; V: TRBV4-3; CDR3: CASSRGQGYEQYF; DNA: TGCGCCAGCAGCCGGGGACAGGGGTACGAGCAGTACTTC
size: .; J: TRBJ1-5; length: 11; D: .; V: TRBV19; CDR3: CASARGERQHF; DNA: TGTGCCAGTGCTCGAGGAGAGCGCCAGCATTTT
size: .; J: TRBJ2-1; length: 15; D: TRBD1; V: TRBV19; CDR3: CASSIWTGVNNEQFF; DNA: TGTGCCAGTAGTATATGGACAGGCGTCAACAATGAGCAGTTCTTC